This TCR beta chain was captured by sequencing in a study of blood T cell repertoires in COVID-19. Whole-study context: Sample material is recorded as cDNA or gDNA derived from T cells, B-cell-depleted T cells, or PBMCs.

In its sample, this clone was seen once. The repertoire was sequenced with immunoSEQ multiplex PCR; TCRdb's copy has only in-frame clones and lacks some. Among 160,000 or so clones listed, over 75% were seen once. The germline V gene has CDR1 KGHDR and CDR2 SFDVKD. V dropped 10 bases and J dropped 0 bases, with 21 bases sitting between them. This CDR3 is built from 17 residues. The V call is TRBV24-1, the J call TRBJ2-1, with D possibly matching TRBD1 (6 bases). This TCR was sampled from a human donor in a cohort sampled during active COVID-19. The material sequenced was peripheral blood. CDR3 sequence (DNA): TGTGCCACGGACGCCGGGACACCAAGTAGCTCCTACAATGAGCAGTTCTTC. Translation gives CATDAGTPSSSYNEQFF.